Listed below are T cell receptor beta chains from one sample, sequenced in a study of T cells in Graves' hyperthyroidism and ophthalmopathy. MiXCR, run by TCRdb on the multiplex PCR reads, gives a single entry per CDR3 protein. The table has 650,000 to 800,000 distinct CDR3 sequences, over 40% seen once. Sequencing was carried out using peripheral blood or thyroid tissue (not recorded which). The receptors were sampled from an adult man with Graves' disease, either hyperthyroidism or ophthalmopathy (not recorded which). Each CDR3 is given with its conserved first and last residue. A D gene is named only where the DNA matches it firmly. Size is stated for part of the rows, as once, few or many counts, or as a class when the clone is expanded.

J gene: TRBJ1-6; V gene: TRBV2; D gene: .; clone size: .; CDR3 protein: CASNWGSNSPLHF; CDR3 DNA: TGTGCCAGCAATTGGGGCAGTAATTCACCCCTCCACTTT
J gene: TRBJ2-7; V gene: TRBV20-1; D gene: TRBD1; clone size: many; CDR3 protein: CSASRQGSSYEQYF; CDR3 DNA: TGCAGTGCTAGCAGACAGGGGAGCTCCTACGAGCAGTACTTC
J gene: TRBJ2-7; V gene: TRBV29-1; D gene: .; clone size: once; CDR3 protein: CSAKYEQYF; CDR3 DNA: TGCAGTGCAAAGTACGAGCAGTACTTC
J gene: TRBJ1-1; V gene: TRBV15; D gene: TRBD1; clone size: once; CDR3 protein: CATSSLPGGGTEAFF; CDR3 DNA: TGTGCCACCAGCAGCCTCCCAGGGGGTGGCACTGAAGCTTTCTTT
J gene: TRBJ1-3; V gene: TRBV2; D gene: TRBD1; clone size: .; CDR3 protein: CASSGRQGANTIYF; CDR3 DNA: TGTGCCAGCAGTGGAAGACAGGGGGCAAACACCATATATTTT
J gene: TRBJ1-4; V gene: TRBV7-3; D gene: TRBD1; clone size: .; CDR3 protein: CASSPTGVVLSNEKLFF; CDR3 DNA: TGTGCCAGCAGCCCGACAGGGGTTGTTCTGTCTAATGAAAAACTGTTTTTT
J gene: TRBJ2-5; V gene: TRBV20-1; D gene: TRBD2; clone size: .; CDR3 protein: CSAPLAGAKETQYF; CDR3 DNA: TGCAGTGCCCCACTAGCGGGGGCCAAAGAGACCCAGTACTTC
J gene: TRBJ1-6; V gene: TRBV14; D gene: .; clone size: few; CDR3 protein: CASSQVQYNSPLHF; CDR3 DNA: TGTGCCAGCAGCCAAGTTCAGTATAATTCACCCCTCCACTTT
J gene: TRBJ1-1; V gene: TRBV5-1; D gene: TRBD1; clone size: few; CDR3 protein: CASSKLTGPNTEAFF; CDR3 DNA: TGCGCCAGCAGCAAACTGACAGGGCCGAACACTGAAGCTTTCTTT
J gene: TRBJ2-2; V gene: TRBV6-1; D gene: TRBD2; clone size: few; CDR3 protein: CASSELAGARTGELFF; CDR3 DNA: TGTGCCAGCAGTGAACTCGCGGGAGCGCGAACCGGGGAGCTGTTTTTT
J gene: TRBJ2-2; V gene: TRBV30; D gene: .; clone size: .; CDR3 protein: CAWSVRLRAGELFF; CDR3 DNA: TGTGCCTGGAGTGTACGTCTTAGGGCCGGGGAGCTGTTTTTT
J gene: TRBJ1-2; V gene: TRBV7-9; D gene: TRBD1; clone size: many; CDR3 protein: CASSPWTGLDYGYTF; CDR3 DNA: TGTGCCAGCAGCCCGTGGACAGGGTTGGACTATGGCTACACCTTC
J gene: TRBJ2-2; V gene: TRBV20-1; D gene: TRBD1; clone size: .; CDR3 protein: CSARAGTGANTGELFF; CDR3 DNA: TGCAGTGCTAGGGCCGGGACAGGGGCTAACACCGGGGAGCTGTTTTTT
J gene: TRBJ1-6; V gene: TRBV2; D gene: .; clone size: many; CDR3 protein: CASRSWAQNSPLHF; CDR3 DNA: TGTGCCAGCAGATCGTGGGCGCAGAATTCACCCCTCCACTTT
J gene: TRBJ1-5; V gene: TRBV20-1; D gene: .; clone size: .; CDR3 protein: CSASVWEGGNRQPQHF; CDR3 DNA: TGCAGTGCTAGTGTCTGGGAGGGGGGTAATAGGCAGCCCCAGCATTTT
J gene: TRBJ2-6; V gene: TRBV24-1; D gene: .; clone size: many; CDR3 protein: CATRDSGANVLTF; CDR3 DNA: TGTGCCACCAGAGACTCTGGGGCCAACGTCCTGACTTTC
J gene: TRBJ1-1; V gene: TRBV6-5; D gene: .; clone size: few; CDR3 protein: CASSLGIHTEAFF; CDR3 DNA: TGTGCCAGCAGTTTGGGCATCCACACTGAAGCTTTCTTT
J gene: TRBJ1-1; V gene: TRBV7-6; D gene: .; clone size: .; CDR3 protein: CASSLVQNTGAFF; CDR3 DNA: TGTGCCAGCAGCTTGGTGCAGAACACTGGAGCTTTCTTT
J gene: TRBJ2-7; V gene: TRBV29-1; D gene: .; clone size: .; CDR3 protein: CSVEGTGGGYEQYF; CDR3 DNA: TGCAGCGTCGAAGGGACAGGCGGGGGCTACGAGCAGTACTTC
J gene: TRBJ1-4; V gene: TRBV12-3/TRBV12-4; D gene: .; clone size: .; CDR3 protein: CASSLGAKLFF; CDR3 DNA: TGTGCCAGCAGTTTAGGGGCAAAACTGTTTTTT
J gene: TRBJ1-5; V gene: TRBV15; D gene: .; clone size: many; CDR3 protein: CATSRGTNQPQHF; CDR3 DNA: TGTGCCACCAGCAGAGGGACTAATCAGCCCCAGCATTTT
J gene: TRBJ1-2; V gene: TRBV7-9; D gene: .; clone size: .; CDR3 protein: CASSHYTLGNYGYTF; CDR3 DNA: TGCGCCAGCAGCCATTACACACTGGGTAACTATGGCTACACCTTC
J gene: TRBJ1-5; V gene: TRBV15; D gene: TRBD1; clone size: .; CDR3 protein: CATSSGTGKGNQPQHF; CDR3 DNA: TGTGCCACCAGCAGCGGGACAGGGAAAGGCAATCAGCCCCAGCATTTT
J gene: TRBJ1-2; V gene: TRBV15; D gene: .; clone size: .; CDR3 protein: CATSRGRGFDGYTF; CDR3 DNA: TGTGCCACCAGCAGAGGGCGGGGTTTCGATGGCTACACCTTC
J gene: TRBJ2-5; V gene: TRBV20-1; D gene: TRBD2; clone size: .; CDR3 protein: CSARDARTSRETQYF; CDR3 DNA: TGCAGTGCTAGAGATGCCAGGACTAGCAGAGAGACCCAGTACTTC
J gene: TRBJ2-7; V gene: TRBV12-3/TRBV12-4; D gene: .; clone size: few; CDR3 protein: CASSLGLGVYEQYF; CDR3 DNA: TGTGCCAGCAGTTTGGGGCTAGGGGTCTACGAGCAGTACTTC
J gene: TRBJ1-2; V gene: TRBV25-1; D gene: .; clone size: .; CDR3 protein: CASSDPLDSHYGYTF; CDR3 DNA: TGTGCCAGCAGTGACCCATTGGACAGTCACTATGGCTACACCTTC
J gene: TRBJ1-2; V gene: TRBV10-3; D gene: TRBD1; clone size: .; CDR3 protein: CAISAPGQGIYPNYGYTF; CDR3 DNA: TGTGCCATCAGTGCCCCGGGACAGGGGATCTACCCTAACTATGGCTACACCTTC
J gene: TRBJ2-5; V gene: TRBV7-9; D gene: .; clone size: many; CDR3 protein: CASRQGQETQYF; CDR3 DNA: TGTGCCAGCCGACAAGGGCAAGAGACCCAGTACTTC
J gene: TRBJ1-3; V gene: TRBV9; D gene: .; clone size: .; CDR3 protein: CASSDRVDSGNTIYF; CDR3 DNA: TGTGCCAGCAGCGACAGGGTTGATTCTGGAAACACCATATATTTT
J gene: TRBJ2-7; V gene: TRBV12-3/TRBV12-4; D gene: TRBD2; clone size: .; CDR3 protein: CASTLRTSGKNLLEQYF; CDR3 DNA: TGTGCCAGCACCCTCCGGACTAGCGGGAAAAATTTGCTCGAGCAGTACTTC
J gene: TRBJ2-5; V gene: TRBV6-6; D gene: TRBD2; clone size: many; CDR3 protein: CAISPGLAGGPQTQYF; CDR3 DNA: TGTGCCATCAGTCCCGGACTAGCGGGAGGGCCCCAGACCCAGTACTTC
J gene: TRBJ2-7; V gene: TRBV7-9; D gene: .; clone size: .; CDR3 protein: CATSDPSGYYEQYF; CDR3 DNA: TGTGCCACCAGTGACCCGTCGGGGTACTACGAGCAGTACTTC
J gene: TRBJ2-2; V gene: TRBV7-2; D gene: .; clone size: .; CDR3 protein: CASSLGGDRNTGELFF; CDR3 DNA: TGTGCCAGCAGCTTAGGTGGGGACCGGAACACCGGGGAGCTGTTTTTT
J gene: TRBJ1-4; V gene: TRBV29-1; D gene: TRBD1; clone size: .; CDR3 protein: CSVKQGHNEKLFF; CDR3 DNA: TGCAGCGTAAAACAGGGGCATAATGAAAAACTGTTTTTT
J gene: TRBJ1-2; V gene: TRBV10-3; D gene: .; clone size: few; CDR3 protein: CASSEGRTVIYGYTF; CDR3 DNA: TGTGCCAGCAGTGAAGGTCGGACAGTTATCTATGGCTACACCTTC
J gene: TRBJ2-7; V gene: TRBV29-1; D gene: .; clone size: .; CDR3 protein: CSVALASYEQYF; CDR3 DNA: TGCAGCGTTGCACTAGCCTCCTACGAGCAGTACTTC
J gene: TRBJ2-7; V gene: TRBV20-1; D gene: .; clone size: few; CDR3 protein: CSARGPFLYEQYF; CDR3 DNA: TGCAGTGCTAGAGGTCCCTTTCTCTACGAGCAGTACTTC
J gene: TRBJ1-1; V gene: TRBV30; D gene: .; clone size: .; CDR3 protein: CAWSRGTEAFF; CDR3 DNA: TGTGCCTGGAGTCGGGGCACTGAAGCTTTCTTT
J gene: TRBJ2-5; V gene: TRBV20-1; D gene: TRBD2; clone size: .; CDR3 protein: CSARDPQKRGQETQYF; CDR3 DNA: TGCAGTGCTAGAGATCCCCAAAAGCGGGGCCAAGAGACCCAGTACTTC
J gene: TRBJ1-1; V gene: TRBV10-3; D gene: .; clone size: many; CDR3 protein: CAIGQYGTPGTEAFF; CDR3 DNA: TGTGCCATCGGGCAGTATGGGACACCTGGAACTGAAGCTTTCTTT
J gene: TRBJ1-3; V gene: TRBV2; D gene: TRBD1; clone size: .; CDR3 protein: CASSEVDRVGNTIYF; CDR3 DNA: TGTGCCAGCAGTGAGGTGGACAGGGTTGGAAACACCATATATTTT
J gene: TRBJ1-2; V gene: TRBV12-3/TRBV12-4; D gene: TRBD1; clone size: few; CDR3 protein: CASSRIDRGIGYTF; CDR3 DNA: TGTGCCAGCAGTCGTATCGACAGGGGGATTGGCTACACCTTC